This is a list of T cell receptor beta chains from one sample in a study of human T cells and chemical hapten exposure. TCRdb re-called the RACE reads with MiXCR, one entry per CDR3 protein. Of 350,000 or so distinct CDR3 sequences in the sample, around 7% were seen once. The specimen comprised whole blood, sampled in connection with sensitization to the hapten diphenylcyclopropenone (DPC). These receptors were taken from a woman younger than 30 with alopecia areata. Some clones in this sample may be carry-over from other donors' samples. CDR3s include the opening cysteine and the closing phenylalanine or tryptophan. The order of the fields is clone size, D gene, J gene, V gene, CDR3 length, CDR3 protein, CDR3 DNA. D genes are given only for firm matches. Rows give clone size only sometimes, using once, few, many, or a class for an expanded clone.

few | . | TRBJ1-4 | TRBV20-1 | 10 | CSARREKLFF | TGCAGTGCTCGACGGGAAAAACTGTTTTTT
many | . | TRBJ1-1 | TRBV12-3/TRBV12-4 | 14 | CASSLGQGITEAFF | TGTGCCAGCAGCTTAGGGCAGGGGATAACTGAAGCTTTCTTT
few | . | TRBJ2-3 | TRBV6-2/TRBV6-3 | 12 | CASSLRVDTQYF | TGTGCCAGCAGTCTCAGAGTGGATACGCAGTATTTT
few | . | TRBJ2-3 | TRBV27 | 13 | CASSIYPTDTQYF | TGTGCCAGCAGTATTTACCCCACAGATACGCAGTATTTT
. | . | TRBJ1-3 | TRBV10-3 | 13 | CATHEMGGNTIYF | TGTGCCACCCATGAGATGGGTGGAAACACCATATATTTT
. | . | TRBJ2-5 | TRBV20-1 | 13 | CSASWLVAETQYF | TGCAGTGCTAGTTGGCTGGTCGCGGAGACCCAGTACTTC
few | . | TRBJ2-3 | TRBV6-2/TRBV6-3 | 16 | CASSYSGQSSTDTQYF | TGTGCCAGCAGTTACTCTGGGCAGTCCAGCACAGATACGCAGTATTTT
. | . | TRBJ2-7 | TRBV5-1 | 16 | CASSPKGGASSYEQYF | TGCGCCAGCAGCCCGAAGGGGGGGGCCAGCTCCTACGAGCAGTACTTC
. | . | TRBJ1-2 | TRBV7-9 | 15 | CASSSTSTAHGGYTF | TGTGCCAGCAGCTCCACCTCCACCGCCCATGGTGGCTACACCTTC
many | . | TRBJ2-7 | TRBV2 | 13 | CASSDNAMREQYF | TGTGCCAGCAGTGATAATGCTATGCGGGAGCAGTACTTC
many | . | TRBJ1-5 | TRBV6-2/TRBV6-3 | 15 | CASRRADGSNQPQHF | TGTGCCAGCAGACGCGCCGATGGGAGCAATCAGCCCCAGCATTTT
many | . | TRBJ1-1 | TRBV9 | 15 | CASSSHPGTNFEAFF | TGTGCCAGCAGCTCTCACCCCGGGACAAACTTTGAAGCTTTCTTT
. | . | TRBJ2-4 | TRBV5-1 | 16 | CASSSFEGSGKNIQYF | TGCGCCAGCAGTTCGTTTGAGGGGTCGGGGAAAAACATTCAGTACTTC
. | . | TRBJ1-2 | TRBV28 | 15 | CASSLSTFTNYGYTF | TGTGCCAGCAGTTTATCTACCTTTACCAACTATGGCTACACCTTC
few | . | TRBJ1-1 | TRBV7-3 | 13 | CASSFMGTSEAFF | TGTGCCAGCAGCTTTATGGGGACTAGTGAAGCTTTCTTT
. | . | TRBJ1-4 | TRBV13 | 14 | CASSRGRPTEKLFF | TGTGCCAGCAGCAGGGGACGCCCGACGGAAAAACTGTTTTTT
many | . | TRBJ2-1 | TRBV11-2 | 12 | CASSLISNEQFF | TGTGCCAGCAGCTTGATCAGTAATGAGCAGTTCTTC
many | . | TRBJ2-7 | TRBV12-3/TRBV12-4 | 14 | CASSLRQQGNEQYF | TGTGCCAGCAGTTTGCGTCAACAGGGAAACGAGCAGTACTTC
many | TRBD2 | TRBJ2-7 | TRBV20-1 | 14 | CSAWRGTSGSREYF | TGCAGTGCTTGGAGGGGGACTAGCGGGAGCCGGGAGTACTTC
. | . | TRBJ2-1 | TRBV10-3 | 13 | CAISESLYNEQFF | TGTGCCATCAGTGAGTCGCTTTACAATGAGCAGTTCTTC
. | TRBD1 | TRBJ1-1 | TRBV20-1 | 16 | CSASGKGQGAGTEAFF | TGCAGTGCTAGTGGAAAGGGACAGGGGGCCGGCACTGAAGCTTTCTTT
few | . | TRBJ1-1 | TRBV7-9 | 14 | CASSLARMAPEAFF | TGTGCCAGCAGCTTGGCTCGGATGGCCCCTGAAGCTTTCTTT
few | TRBD2 | TRBJ2-6 | TRBV6-2/TRBV6-3 | 19 | CASSYRGTSGGTGANVLTF | TGTGCCAGCAGTTACCGAGGGACTAGCGGGGGGACTGGGGCCAACGTCCTGACTTTC
. | . | TRBJ2-1 | TRBV6-6 | 16 | CASSSPTVLSYNEQFF | TGTGCCAGCAGTTCACCCACAGTTCTCTCCTACAATGAGCAGTTCTTC
few | TRBD1 | TRBJ1-1 | TRBV12-3/TRBV12-4 | 16 | CASSFLRGGMNTEAFF | TGTGCCAGCAGTTTTCTCAGGGGGGGCATGAACACTGAAGCTTTCTTT
. | . | TRBJ1-6 | TRBV6-6 | 13 | CASRREGDSPLHF | TGTGCCAGCAGGCGGGAGGGCGATTCACCCCTCCACTTT
many | . | TRBJ1-4 | TRBV12-3/TRBV12-4 | 13 | CASSLGLDEKLFF | TGTGCCAGCAGTTTGGGTTTGGATGAAAAACTGTTTTTT
. | TRBD1 | TRBJ1-6 | TRBV3-1 | 15 | CASSQRGRGDSPLHF | TGTGCCAGCAGCCAACGGGGCAGGGGGGATTCACCCCTCCACTTT
few | TRBD1 | TRBJ1-5 | TRBV24-1 | 18 | CATSGNGQGEGGNQPQHF | TGTGCCACCAGTGGAAATGGACAGGGGGAAGGGGGCAATCAGCCCCAGCATTTT
. | TRBD1 | TRBJ1-1 | TRBV7-9 | 17 | CASSLDGGTGVNTEAFF | TGTGCCAGCAGCTTAGATGGCGGGACAGGGGTGAACACTGAAGCTTTCTTT
many | . | TRBJ2-7 | TRBV6-1 | 13 | CASSEALRGEQYF | TGTGCCAGCAGTGAAGCGCTTAGAGGGGAGCAGTACTTC
many | TRBD2 | TRBJ2-1 | TRBV29-1 | 16 | CSVVSRGGATYNEQFF | TGCAGCGTTGTTTCCCGGGGGGGAGCGACTTACAATGAGCAGTTCTTC
. | . | TRBJ1-2 | TRBV7-2 | 14 | CASSFMTGWAGYTF | TGTGCCAGCAGCTTTATGACAGGTTGGGCTGGCTACACCTTC
few | . | TRBJ1-2 | TRBV14 | 14 | CASSQVQTLYGYTF | TGTGCCAGCAGCCAAGTCCAGACCCTCTATGGCTACACCTTC
many | . | TRBJ2-7 | TRBV2 | 13 | CASILGGGYEQYF | TGTGCCAGCATCCTAGGAGGCGGCTACGAGCAGTACTTC
. | . | TRBJ2-3 | TRBV7-2 | 13 | CASSWALGDTQYF | TGTGCCAGCAGCTGGGCGTTAGGGGATACGCAGTATTTT
many | TRBD1 | TRBJ2-4 | TRBV5-1 | 13 | CASSSGQGNIQYF | TGCGCCAGCAGTTCAGGACAGGGAAACATTCAGTACTTC
many | TRBD1 | TRBJ2-3 | TRBV11-2 | 14 | CASSPTGDTDTQYF | TGTGCCAGCAGCCCGACAGGGGACACAGATACGCAGTATTTT
. | TRBD2 | TRBJ2-5 | TRBV6-5 | 18 | CASSYSRGSGGRQETQYF | TGTGCCAGCAGTTACTCCCGCGGGAGCGGGGGGCGGCAAGAGACCCAGTACTTC
. | TRBD2 | TRBJ2-3 | TRBV5-4 | 16 | CASSWSGAISTDTQYF | TGTGCCAGCAGCTGGAGCGGGGCTATAAGCACAGATACGCAGTATTTT
few | . | TRBJ2-5 | TRBV7-2 | 15 | CASSFGRPSQETQYF | TGTGCCAGCAGCTTCGGCAGGCCCAGCCAAGAGACCCAGTACTTC
many | . | TRBJ1-5 | TRBV25-1 | 16 | CASSGQGFGGNQPQHF | TGTGCCAGCAGTGGCCAGGGGTTCGGAGGCAATCAGCCCCAGCATTTT
many | . | TRBJ2-1 | TRBV18 | 13 | CASSPGGAGEQFF | TGTGCCAGCTCACCGGGGGGGGCAGGTGAGCAGTTCTTC
. | . | TRBJ1-1 | TRBV4-1 | 13 | CASSHGPRPEAFF | TGCGCCAGCAGCCACGGGCCACGTCCTGAAGCTTTCTTT
many | TRBD1 | TRBJ2-7 | TRBV25-1 | 13 | CASADRGNYEQYF | TGTGCCAGCGCGGACAGGGGGAATTACGAGCAGTACTTC
few | . | TRBJ2-3 | TRBV4-3 | 16 | CASSRLSSVGTDTQYF | TGCGCCAGCAGCCGCCTTTCTAGCGTAGGCACAGATACGCAGTATTTT
many | TRBD1 | TRBJ1-1 | TRBV28 | 16 | CASRAGTGTGHTEAFF | TGTGCCAGCAGGGCCGGGACAGGGACCGGACACACTGAAGCTTTCTTT
few | . | TRBJ2-7 | TRBV6-5 | 13 | CALTGGHSYEQYF | TGTGCACTTACTGGGGGACACTCCTACGAGCAGTACTTC
few | . | TRBJ1-1 | TRBV6-1 | 12 | CASSAPQAEAFF | TGTGCCAGCAGTGCTCCGCAGGCTGAAGCTTTCTTT
. | TRBD1 | TRBJ1-1 | TRBV13 | 16 | CASSSTGMGQSTEAFF | TGTGCCAGCAGCTCGACAGGGATGGGGCAGAGCACTGAAGCTTTCTTT
few | . | TRBJ1-5 | TRBV6-5 | 15 | CASSYSPVSNQPQHF | TGTGCCAGCAGTTACTCCCCGGTTAGCAATCAGCCCCAGCATTTT
few | . | TRBJ1-1 | TRBV20-1 | 13 | CSAERTSNTEAFF | TGCAGTGCGGAAAGGACTTCGAACACTGAAGCTTTCTTT
. | . | TRBJ2-1 | TRBV2 | 14 | CASNRGILGNEQFF | TGTGCCAGCAACCGGGGCATCCTGGGGAATGAGCAGTTCTTC